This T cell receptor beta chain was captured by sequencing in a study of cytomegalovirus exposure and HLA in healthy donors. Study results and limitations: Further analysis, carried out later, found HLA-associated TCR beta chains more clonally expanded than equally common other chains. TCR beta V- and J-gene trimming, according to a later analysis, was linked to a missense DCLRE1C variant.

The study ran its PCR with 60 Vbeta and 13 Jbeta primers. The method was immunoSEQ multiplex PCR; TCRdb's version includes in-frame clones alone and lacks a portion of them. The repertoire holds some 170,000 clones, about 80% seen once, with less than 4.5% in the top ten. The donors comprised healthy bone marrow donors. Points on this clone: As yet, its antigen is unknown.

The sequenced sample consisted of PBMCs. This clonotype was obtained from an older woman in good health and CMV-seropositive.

The DNA for the CDR3 is TGCGCCAGCAGCTTGATTTCGGGCGGGGGCTTCAAAAACATTCAGTACTTC. Translating it yields CASSLISGGGFKNIQYF. V gene TRBV5-1 combines with J gene TRBJ2-4, with D possibly TRBD2 on 7 matching bases. Trimming removed 1 base at V and 3 bases at J, with 17 bases between. The CDR3 has 17 residues. Germline CDR1 SGHRS, CDR2 YFSETQ.